Listed below are T cell receptor beta chains from one sample, sequenced in a study of blood T cell repertoires in COVID-19. Using immunoSEQ multiplex PCR, the repertoire was profiled, and TCRdb retains in-frame clones only, with some absent. The sample shows about 120,000 clones, around nine tenths of them seen only once. Sequencing was done on a sample of peripheral blood. These receptors came from a woman in her forties or fifties with active or convalescent COVID-19. Each CDR3 is given with its conserved first and last residue. Each record gives: J gene, V gene, clone size, D gene, CDR3 protein, CDR3 DNA. The D gene is left open where the match is weak. Some rows mark clone size as missing; the rest say once, few, many or name a class of expanded clone.

TRBJ1-1 TRBV14 once - CASSQDRNTEAFF TGTGCCAGCAGCCAAGATCGGAACACTGAAGCTTTCTTT
TRBJ1-4 TRBV29-1 few TRBD1 CSVDPGQGTSEKLFF TGCAGCGTTGACCCGGGACAGGGGACGAGTGAAAAACTGTTTTTT
TRBJ2-6 TRBV7-9 - - CASSGELAGANVLTF TGTGCCAGCAGCGGAGAGTTGGCTGGGGCCAACGTCCTGACTTTC
TRBJ1-2 TRBV19 once - CASSKPGPGYGYTF TGTGCCAGTAGTAAACCGGGTCCTGGATATGGCTACACCTTC
TRBJ2-5 TRBV7-2 - TRBD2 CASRNVGLAGAPQETQYF TGTGCCAGCAGAAACGTGGGACTAGCGGGAGCACCCCAAGAGACCCAGTACTTC
TRBJ1-1 TRBV7-8 - TRBD1 CASSLAGTGGRITEAFF TGTGCCAGCAGCTTAGCGGGGACAGGGGGCCGGATCACTGAAGCTTTCTTT
TRBJ1-5 TRBV6-6 - - CASSRGHDNQPQHF TGTGCCAGCAGCCGCGGACACGACAATCAGCCCCAGCATTTT
TRBJ2-2 TRBV6-2/TRBV6-3 once TRBD1 CASSSGQGLGYGGELFF TGTGCCAGCAGTTCCGGACAGGGGCTTGGATATGGCGGGGAGCTGTTTTTT
TRBJ1-1 TRBV7-9 - - CASSYKNTEAFF TGTGCCAGCAGCTACAAGAACACTGAAGCTTTCTTT
TRBJ1-3 TRBV14 - TRBD1 CASSQFRGWSGNTIYF TGTGCCAGCAGCCAGTTCAGGGGGTGGTCGGGAAACACCATATATTTT
TRBJ2-6 TRBV6-4 - - CASAAGSAGANVLTF TGTGCCAGCGCCGCGGGCTCGGCGGGGGCCAACGTCCTGACTTTC
TRBJ1-1 TRBV2 - - CASRGAGGTEAFF TGTGCCAGCAGGGGGGCCGGTGGCACTGAAGCTTTCTTT
TRBJ2-7 TRBV30 - - CAWSQTYEQYF TGTGCCTGGAGTCAGACCTACGAGCAGTACTTC
TRBJ2-5 TRBV7-3 - TRBD2 CASSSAGGLQYF TGTGCCAGCAGCTCGGCGGGAGGGCTTCAGTACTTC
TRBJ2-7 TRBV28 - TRBD1 CASSFRDRGLGSYEQYF TGTGCCAGCAGTTTTCGGGACAGGGGGCTCGGGTCCTACGAGCAGTACTTC
TRBJ1-3 TRBV7-6 - TRBD1 CASSLNAGGANTIYF TGTGCCAGCAGCTTAAACGCAGGGGGCGCGAACACCATATATTTT
TRBJ2-2 TRBV6-2/TRBV6-3 - TRBD2 CASSSLAGVVGELFF TGTGCCAGCAGTTCACTAGCGGGAGTGGTCGGGGAGCTGTTTTTT
TRBJ1-2 TRBV6-4 - - CASSELLGEGYTF TGTGCCAGCAGTGAGTTACTGGGAGAGGGCTACACCTTC
TRBJ1-4 TRBV5-6 - TRBD1 CASRWTGTNEKLFF TGTGCCAGCAGATGGACAGGAACTAATGAAAAACTGTTTTTT
TRBJ2-1 TRBV19 few TRBD2 CASSLAGDYNEQFF TGTGCCAGTAGTCTAGCGGGAGACTACAATGAGCAGTTCTTC
TRBJ2-3 TRBV27 - - CASSPLQGGAGTDTQYF TGTGCCAGCAGTCCGCTCCAAGGAGGGGCCGGGACAGATACGCAGTATTTT
TRBJ2-7 TRBV7-3 - - CASSLSGLEEQYF TGTGCCAGCAGTCTCAGCGGTCTTGAGGAGCAGTACTTC
TRBJ1-3 TRBV28 - - CASSFTREGRTIYF TGTGCCAGCAGTTTTACGAGGGAGGGGAGGACCATATATTTT
TRBJ2-5 TRBV24-1 - TRBD2 CATSDPAGETQYF TGTGCCACCAGTGACCCAGCGGGGGAGACCCAGTACTTC
TRBJ2-7 TRBV6-5 once TRBD1 CASTDRDRGHEQYF TGTGCCAGCACCGACCGGGACAGGGGGCATGAGCAGTACTTC
TRBJ1-2 TRBV7-9 - - CASRKEAGGDYGYTF TGTGCCAGCAGAAAGGAGGCAGGAGGGGACTATGGCTACACCTTC
TRBJ2-3 TRBV2 - TRBD2 CAGRLARTDTQYF TGTGCCGGCCGACTAGCGAGGACAGATACGCAGTATTTT
TRBJ1-2 TRBV4-3 - TRBD1 CASSQEDREVYGYTF TGCGCCAGCAGCCAAGAGGACAGGGAGGTCTATGGCTACACCTTC